This TCR beta chain was captured by sequencing in a study of radiotherapy plus CTLA-4 blockade in lung cancer. Turning to the study itself: Objective responses occurred in around 18% of patients; about 32% had disease control.

Clones were sequenced by immunoSEQ multiplex PCR, and TCRdb holds only the in-frame ones, with some missing. The table includes about 40,000 clones, 79% detected once. CDR1 and CDR2 (germline): SNHLY, FYNNEI. The CDR3 sequence is 14 residues long. The V end lost 4 bases, the J end lost 6 bases, and 15 bases lay between the germline ends. The receptor was isolated from a human donor with non-small cell lung cancer that progressed on radiotherapy plus ipilimumab. The material was peripheral blood, obtained from a patient treated with radiotherapy plus ipilimumab. This chain links TRBV2 with TRBJ1-2; perhaps TRBD1 as D (6 bases). CDR3 loop: CASSGTTGIDGYTF. As DNA, the CDR3 is TGTGCCAGCAGTGGGACCACAGGGATTGATGGCTACACCTTC.